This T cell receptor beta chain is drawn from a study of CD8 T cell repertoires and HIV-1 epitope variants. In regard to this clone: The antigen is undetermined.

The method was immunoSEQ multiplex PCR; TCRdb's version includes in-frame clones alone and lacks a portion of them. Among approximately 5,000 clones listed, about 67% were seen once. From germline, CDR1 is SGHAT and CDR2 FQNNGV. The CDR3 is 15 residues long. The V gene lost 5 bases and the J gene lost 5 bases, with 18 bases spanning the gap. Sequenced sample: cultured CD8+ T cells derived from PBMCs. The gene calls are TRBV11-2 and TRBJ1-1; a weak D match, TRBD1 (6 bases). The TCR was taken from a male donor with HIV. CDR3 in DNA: TGTGCCAGCAGCCCGGACAGCCTAGGCGGGACTGAAGCTTTCTTT. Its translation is CASSPDSLGGTEAFF.